Listed below are T cell receptor beta chains from one sample, sequenced in a study of CD8+CD57+ T cells in acquired aplastic anemia. TCRdb independently ran MiXCR on the reads; one entry per CDR3 protein. The data contain hundreds of thousands of distinct CDR3 sequences, under 80% of them seen just once; the ten biggest clones take up more than 3.5%. The sample taken for sequencing was sorted CD4+, CD8+, or CD8+CD57+ T cells (not recorded which) from PBMCs. These receptor sequences come from a human donor in good health, serving as a control. Both conserved end residues are part of each CDR3. The D gene is left open where the match is weak. Clone size is shown for a subset of rows, as once, few, many or a class of expanded clone.

V	size	D	J	DNA	CDR3
TRBV19	few	TRBD1	TRBJ1-1	TGTGCCAGTAGTGCCTCCTCGGGACAGTCGATGAACACTGAAGCTTTCTTT	CASSASSGQSMNTEAFF
TRBV2	NA	NA	TRBJ2-1	TGTGCCAGCAGTGTGGACAAGGGGCAAGAGAACGAGCAGTTCTTC	CASSVDKGQENEQFF
TRBV5-1	NA	NA	TRBJ2-5	TGCGCCAGCAAAATCGCAGGTAGCACAGATGGCGAGACCCAGTACTTC	CASKIAGSTDGETQYF
TRBV7-2	many	NA	TRBJ1-3	TGTGCCAGCAGCTGGACCCCAATAAGGGACTCTGGAAACACCATATATTTT	CASSWTPIRDSGNTIYF
TRBV6-5	NA	NA	TRBJ1-2	TGTGCCGCAAAGGAGTACAGGGACTATGGCTACACCTTC	CAAKEYRDYGYTF
TRBV15	NA	NA	TRBJ1-6	TGTGCCAGCAGTGGGACTCCGGACGGGTCACACCACCACTTT	CASSGTPDGSHHHF
TRBV2	NA	TRBD1	TRBJ2-1	TGTGCCAGCAGTGAATTTAAGGGGGCCATGTACAATGAGCAGTTCTTC	CASSEFKGAMYNEQFF
TRBV10-1	NA	NA	TRBJ2-5	TGTGCCAGCAAGTTAAGTCCAAACCCTTGGACCGAGTTCTTC	CASKLSPNPWTEFF
TRBV20-1	many	TRBD2	TRBJ2-7	TGCAGTGCTAGAGATACTAGCGGGGGTTTATACGAGCAGTACTTC	CSARDTSGGLYEQYF
TRBV5-4	few	NA	TRBJ2-5	TGTGCCAGCAGCTGGGGGCCCACGGAGACCCAGTACTTC	CASSWGPTETQYF
TRBV20-1	many	TRBD2	TRBJ2-5	TGCAGTGCTAGACTAGCGGGGGCTGTTGGAGAGACCCAGTACTTC	CSARLAGAVGETQYF
TRBV5-1	NA	NA	TRBJ2-3	TGTGCCAGCAACCAGGGTGAAGGGACGCAGTATTTT	CASNQGEGTQYF
TRBV5-4	many	TRBD1	TRBJ1-1	TGTGCCAGCAGTATTTCGACAGGGGGCTTATTCTTGAACACTGAAGCTTTCTTT	CASSISTGGLFLNTEAFF
TRBV2	once	NA	TRBJ2-5	TGTGCCAGCAAGCCGGAACAGAAGATAGAGACCCAGCACTTC	CASKPEQKIETQHF
TRBV6-1	many	NA	TRBJ1-1	TGTGCCAGCATTGCGGGTGCGCTAAACACTGAAGCTTTCTTT	CASIAGALNTEAFF
TRBV5-6	once	NA	TRBJ2-7	TGTGCCAGCAGCAGTGGCGACGGGGCTCGGGAGCAGTACTTC	CASSSGDGAREQYF
TRBV2	NA	NA	TRBJ2-3	TGTGCCAGCAGCCAGACAGTGGGCACAGATACGCAGTATTTT	CASSQTVGTDTQYF
TRBV20-1	NA	NA	TRBJ2-5	TGCAGTGCGAATGGGCCAAGCGGAGCACAAGAGACCCAGTACTTC	CSANGPSGAQETQYF
TRBV5-1	NA	NA	TRBJ2-7	TGCGCCAGCAGTTACTGGACTGGGAGTTCCTACGAGCAGTACTTC	CASSYWTGSSYEQYF
TRBV4-2	many	TRBD1	TRBJ1-1	TGTGCCAGCAGCCCGACCCCGGGACAGGGGCCGGGCACTGAAGCTTTCTTT	CASSPTPGQGPGTEAFF
TRBV5-1	many	TRBD1	TRBJ2-7	TGCGCCAGCAGCGGGGGACAGCCCTCCTACGAGCAGTACTTC	CASSGGQPSYEQYF